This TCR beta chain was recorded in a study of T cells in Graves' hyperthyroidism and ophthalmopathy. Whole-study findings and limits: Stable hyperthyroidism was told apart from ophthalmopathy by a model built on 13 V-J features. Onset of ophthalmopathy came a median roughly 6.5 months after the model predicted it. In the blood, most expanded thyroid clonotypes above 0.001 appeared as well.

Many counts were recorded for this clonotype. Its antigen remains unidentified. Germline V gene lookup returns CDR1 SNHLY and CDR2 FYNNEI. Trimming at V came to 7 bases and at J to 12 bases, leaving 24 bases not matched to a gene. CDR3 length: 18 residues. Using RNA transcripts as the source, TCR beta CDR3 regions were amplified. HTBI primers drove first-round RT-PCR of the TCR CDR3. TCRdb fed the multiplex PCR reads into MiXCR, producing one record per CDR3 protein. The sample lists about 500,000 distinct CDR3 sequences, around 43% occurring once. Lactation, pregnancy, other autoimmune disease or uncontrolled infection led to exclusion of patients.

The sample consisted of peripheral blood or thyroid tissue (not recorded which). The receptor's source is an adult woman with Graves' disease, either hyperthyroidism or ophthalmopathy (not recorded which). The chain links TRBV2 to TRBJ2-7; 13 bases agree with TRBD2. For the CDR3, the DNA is TGTGCCAGCATTGGCGGACTAGCGGGAGACCTCCGCCGAGCAAACGGGTACTTC. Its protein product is CASIGGLAGDLRRANGYF. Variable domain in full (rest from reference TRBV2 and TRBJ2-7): EPEVTQTPSHQVTQMGQEVILRCVPISNHLYFYWYRQILGQKVEFLVSFYNNEISEKSEIFDDQFSVERPDGSNFTLKIRSTKLEDSAMYFCASIGGLAGDLRRANGYFGPGTRLTVT.